Listed below are T cell receptor beta chains from one sample, sequenced in a study of identical twins. TCRdb used MiXCR to reprocess the 5' RACE reads, holding one entry per CDR3 protein. Among over 550,000 distinct CDR3 sequences listed, 7.1% were seen once. This sample also appeared in a second study, on yellow fever vaccine responses in identical twins.

Sequenced input: PBMCs. Receptors originate from a woman aged 18-35 years in good health. CDR3s include the opening cysteine and the closing phenylalanine or tryptophan. The D gene is left open where the match is weak. Size is stated for part of the rows, as once, few or many counts, or as a class when the clone is expanded.

d_call j_call clone_size v_call cdr3_nt cdr3_aa
- TRBJ2-3 many TRBV3-1 TGTGCCAGCAGCCACAGGGACCTGGCCACAGATACGCAGTATTTT CASSHRDLATDTQYF
TRBD1 TRBJ2-2 - TRBV12-3/TRBV12-4 TGTGCCAGCAGTAAACAGGGGGCTCTGGGCGGGGAGCTGTTTTTT CASSKQGALGGELFF
- TRBJ1-3 many TRBV7-8 TGTGCCAGCAGCTCAAATGCAGGGTTGGACTCTGGAAACACCATATATTTT CASSSNAGLDSGNTIYF
TRBD2 TRBJ2-3 many TRBV2 TGCGCCAGCAGTGGTCTAGCGGGAGGCACAGATACGCAGTATTTT CASSGLAGGTDTQYF
- TRBJ2-5 - TRBV20-1 TGCAGTGCCCCGGGCGGTAGGGTAAAGACCCAGTACTTC CSAPGGRVKTQYF
TRBD2 TRBJ2-7 many TRBV10-3 TGTGCCATCAGCCTTAGCGGGAGGAAGGGGGAGCAGTACTTC CAISLSGRKGEQYF
- TRBJ1-1 many TRBV9 TGTGCCAGCAGCGCTGATAGGGGCGAAGCTTTCTTT CASSADRGEAFF
- TRBJ1-5 many TRBV14 TGTGCCAGCAGCCAAGAAGAGAGGGGAAGCAATCAGCCCCAGCATTTT CASSQEERGSNQPQHF
- TRBJ1-3 many TRBV6-4 TGTGCCAGCAGTGACGCACAGGACTCTGGAAACACCATATATTTT CASSDAQDSGNTIYF
TRBD2 TRBJ2-7 - TRBV12-3/TRBV12-4 TGTGCCAGCAGTTTAGGCCTAGCGGGAGTTGAAGAGCAGTACTTC CASSLGLAGVEEQYF
TRBD2 TRBJ2-3 many TRBV20-1 TGCAGTGCCATCACTAGCGGGGCAACCCGAGATACGCAGTATTTT CSAITSGATRDTQYF
TRBD2 TRBJ2-4 few TRBV12-3/TRBV12-4 TGTGCCAGCAGTGGTAGCGGGGGGGCTTCCAAAAACATTCAGTACTTC CASSGSGGASKNIQYF
- TRBJ1-1 many TRBV5-1 TGCGCCAGCAGCAATACAGGAGGCCGGACCCTTAACACTGAAGCTTTCTTT CASSNTGGRTLNTEAFF
TRBD2 TRBJ2-3 - TRBV5-1 TGCGCCAGCAGCCAAAGACTAGCGGGAGACACAGATACGCAGTATTTT CASSQRLAGDTDTQYF
- TRBJ2-3 few TRBV2 TGTGCCAGCCCAGACGGAATTGACACAGATACGCAGTATTTT CASPDGIDTDTQYF
- TRBJ2-3 many TRBV24-1 TGTGCCACCAGTGATTTCGGACTACTTGGAGATACGCAGTATTTT CATSDFGLLGDTQYF
- TRBJ1-1 - TRBV2 TGTGCCAGCGGGAACAGGGAGAACACTGAAGCTTTCTTT CASGNRENTEAFF
TRBD1 TRBJ2-1 - TRBV5-5 TGTGCCAGCAGCGAAGACAGGGCCCACTACAATGAGCAGTTCTTC CASSEDRAHYNEQFF
- TRBJ2-3 few TRBV2 TGTGCCACCCTAAATTCTCCAGATACGCAGTATTTT CATLNSPDTQYF
- TRBJ1-1 - TRBV20-1 TGCAGTGCTAGAGGTCCGGGAGGGTACACTGAAGCTTTCTTT CSARGPGGYTEAFF
- TRBJ1-1 few TRBV10-3 TGTGCCATCAGTGAGATGACGCAGACTGAAGCTTTCTTT CAISEMTQTEAFF
TRBD2 TRBJ2-3 few TRBV6-5 TGTGCCAGCAGTTACTCGAGGGCGGGAGGAACAGATACGCAGTATTTT CASSYSRAGGTDTQYF
- TRBJ1-5 few TRBV7-3 TGTGCCAGCAGCCGGGACATTGGACAGCCCCAGCATTTT CASSRDIGQPQHF
TRBD2 TRBJ2-5 - TRBV20-1 TGCAGTGCTAGAGATGGAGCGGGGTACCAAGAGACCCAGTACTTC CSARDGAGYQETQYF
- TRBJ1-1 many TRBV12-3/TRBV12-4 TGTGCCAGCAGTCAGACAGCTGAAGCTTTCTTT CASSQTAEAFF
- TRBJ1-1 many TRBV12-3/TRBV12-4 TGTGCCAGCAGGCTGGGGGGCCGAGAAGCTTTCTTT CASRLGGREAFF
- TRBJ1-1 many TRBV5-5 TGTGCCAGCAGCTTGGTCCCGATGGGGGCTGAAGCTTTCTTT CASSLVPMGAEAFF
- TRBJ2-1 few TRBV7-9 TGTGCCAGCAGCTTCCTAGATCTCAATGAGCAGTTCTTC CASSFLDLNEQFF
TRBD2 TRBJ2-7 few TRBV5-1 TGCGCCAGCAAATTGAATAGCGGGACAACATACGAGCAGTACTTC CASKLNSGTTYEQYF
- TRBJ1-5 few TRBV29-1 TGCAGCGTTGCCACAGGGTCATGGCAGCCCCAGCATTTT CSVATGSWQPQHF
- TRBJ1-1 - TRBV3-1 TGTGCCAGCAGCCCCTCCCCGCGAGTGGGGGGGCGCGTAATCAACACTGAAGCTTTCTTT CASSPSPRVGGRVINTEAFF
TRBD1 TRBJ2-1 - TRBV7-9 TGTGCCAGCAGCTTAGTAGGGCAGGGGGAACACAATGAGCAGTTCTTC CASSLVGQGEHNEQFF
TRBD2 TRBJ2-2 - TRBV10-3 TGTGCCATCAGTGAGTCGAGTAGCGGGAGAACCGGGGAGCTGTTTTTT CAISESSSGRTGELFF
TRBD2 TRBJ2-2 few TRBV5-5 TGTGCCAGCAGCAAGCGGGAGGGCCTAGGTGGGGAGCTGTTTTTT CASSKREGLGGELFF
TRBD1 TRBJ2-1 few TRBV12-3/TRBV12-4 TGTGCCAGCAGTCCTGCATCCCAGGGGGTGCCTCGGAATGAGCAGTTCTTC CASSPASQGVPRNEQFF
- TRBJ2-7 many TRBV29-1 TGCAGCGTTGGAGGGCAGGCCAGCTCCTACGAGCAGTACTTC CSVGGQASSYEQYF
TRBD2 TRBJ2-1 many TRBV5-1 TGCGCCAGCAGCTCAGAAACACTCCGGACTAGCGGGGGGGCCAATTATGAGCAGTTCTTC CASSSETLRTSGGANYEQFF
TRBD2 TRBJ2-1 many TRBV7-2 TGTGCCAGCAGCTTAGCGCAGCTAGCGGGAGGATCGGGTGAGCAGTTCTTC CASSLAQLAGGSGEQFF
- TRBJ1-6 - TRBV6-1 TGTGCCAGCCACGGACAGAACGCTTATAATTCACCCCTCCACTTT CASHGQNAYNSPLHF
- TRBJ1-1 many TRBV6-2/TRBV6-3 TGTGCCAGCAGCAGAACAGGATGGAACACTGAAGCTTTCTTT CASSRTGWNTEAFF
TRBD2 TRBJ2-1 many TRBV20-1 TGCAGTGCTAGAAAGAGCGGGGAAGGCTACAATGAGCAGTTCTTC CSARKSGEGYNEQFF
TRBD2 TRBJ2-5 few TRBV27 TGTGCCAGCAGTTTTGCGGGAGAGGAGACCCAGTACTTC CASSFAGEETQYF
TRBD2 TRBJ2-1 - TRBV25-1 TGTGCCAGCAGCGCTGAGCGGGGTGGGGTTTACAATGAGCAGTTCTTC CASSAERGGVYNEQFF
- TRBJ1-1 many TRBV29-1 TGCAGCGTTGGGTATCGGGTAAAGGGGAACACTGAAGCTTTCTTT CSVGYRVKGNTEAFF
- TRBJ2-1 few TRBV18 TGTGCCAGCACCCCAAATCCCTACTCCTACAATGAGCAGTTCTTC CASTPNPYSYNEQFF
TRBD2 TRBJ2-2 many TRBV29-1 TGCAGCGTTGAACTAGCGGTCCTGAACACCGGGGAGCTGTTTTTT CSVELAVLNTGELFF
TRBD1 TRBJ2-3 few TRBV7-8 TGTGCCAGCAGCCCCTCCGGACAGGGGGCAGATACGCAGTATTTT CASSPSGQGADTQYF
TRBD1 TRBJ2-1 many TRBV12-3/TRBV12-4 TGTGCCAGCAGTCCTCGACAGGGGAGGTACAATGAGCAGTTCTTC CASSPRQGRYNEQFF
TRBD2 TRBJ2-1 many TRBV2 TGTGCCAGCAGGGACTCTAGCGGATCTCACAATGAGCAGTTCTTC CASRDSSGSHNEQFF
TRBD1 TRBJ2-7 - TRBV12-3/TRBV12-4 TGTGCCAGCAGACAGGGGGCCCAGTACGAGCAGTACTTC CASRQGAQYEQYF
TRBD1 TRBJ1-1 - TRBV6-5 TGTGCCAGCAGCCGACAGGGCGCTGAAGCTTTCTTT CASSRQGAEAFF
TRBD2 TRBJ2-4 - TRBV28 TGTGCCAGCAGCTCAACCGGGACTAGCGGGAACATTCAGTACTTC CASSSTGTSGNIQYF
- TRBJ2-2 many TRBV5-1 TGCGCCAGCAGCTTGTCTAGGAACACCGGGGAGCTGTTTTTT CASSLSRNTGELFF
- TRBJ2-4 many TRBV9 TGTGCCAGCAGCGGGTGGAGAGGGAACATTCAGTACTTC CASSGWRGNIQYF
- TRBJ2-7 many TRBV12-3/TRBV12-4 TGTGCCAGCAGTTTAGCGCCGGTAGGGGACTCCTACTTC CASSLAPVGDSYF
- TRBJ2-1 few TRBV28 TGTGCCAGCAGTTTGGGACTTTGGACTCAAACCAGTTCTTACAATGAGCAGTTCTTC CASSLGLWTQTSSYNEQFF
- TRBJ2-3 few TRBV29-1 TGCAGCGTTGAGGTTTTAGGGGCTAGCACAGATACGCAGTATTTT CSVEVLGASTDTQYF
- TRBJ1-1 few TRBV12-3/TRBV12-4 TGTGCCAGCAGTTCCAGCAGTAAAGGGGGGGTTGAAGCTTTCTTT CASSSSSKGGVEAFF
- TRBJ1-5 few TRBV20-1 TGCAGTTTTCAGGGAATGGGCAATCAGCCCCAGCATTTT CSFQGMGNQPQHF